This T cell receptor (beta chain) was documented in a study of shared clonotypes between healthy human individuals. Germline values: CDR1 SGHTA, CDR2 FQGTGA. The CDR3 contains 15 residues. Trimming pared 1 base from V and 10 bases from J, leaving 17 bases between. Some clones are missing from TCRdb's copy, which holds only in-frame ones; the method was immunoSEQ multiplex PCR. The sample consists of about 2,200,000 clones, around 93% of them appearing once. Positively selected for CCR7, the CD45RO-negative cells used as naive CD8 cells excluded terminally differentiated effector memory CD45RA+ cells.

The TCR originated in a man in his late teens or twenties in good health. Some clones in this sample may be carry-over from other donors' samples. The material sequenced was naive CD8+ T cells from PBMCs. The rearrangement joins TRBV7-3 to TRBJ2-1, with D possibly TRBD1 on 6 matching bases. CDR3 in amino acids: CASSLMGALVGEQFF. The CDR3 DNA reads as TGTGCCAGCAGCTTAATGGGGGCACTAGTAGGGGAGCAGTTCTTC.